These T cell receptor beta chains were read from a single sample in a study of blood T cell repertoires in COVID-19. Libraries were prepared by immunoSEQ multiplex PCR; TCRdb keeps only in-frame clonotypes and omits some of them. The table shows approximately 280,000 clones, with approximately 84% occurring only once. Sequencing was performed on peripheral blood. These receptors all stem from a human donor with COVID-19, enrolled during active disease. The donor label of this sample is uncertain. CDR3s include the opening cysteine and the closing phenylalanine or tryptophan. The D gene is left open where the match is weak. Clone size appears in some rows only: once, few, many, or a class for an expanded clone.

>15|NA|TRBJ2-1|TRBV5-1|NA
TGCGCCAGCGCGGCACCTAGCAATCCCTACAATGAGCAGTTCTTC
CASAAPSNPYNEQFF
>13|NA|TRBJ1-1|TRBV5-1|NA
TGCGCCAGCAGCGGGGGACAGAACACTGAAGCTTTCTTT
CASSGGQNTEAFF
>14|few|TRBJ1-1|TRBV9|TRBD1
TGTGCCAGCAGCACCGGGACAGTGAACACTGAAGCTTTCTTT
CASSTGTVNTEAFF
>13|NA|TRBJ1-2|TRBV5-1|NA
TGCGCCAGCAGCCCCGTCCGGGAGAGTGGCTACACCTTC
CASSPVRESGYTF
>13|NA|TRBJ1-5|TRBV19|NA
TGTGCCAGTAGACTCGGGGTTAAGCAGCCCCAGCATTTT
CASRLGVKQPQHF
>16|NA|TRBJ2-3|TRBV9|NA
TGTGCCAGCAGCGTAGCTCCTAGTTCTGGCACAGATACGCAGTATTTT
CASSVAPSSGTDTQYF
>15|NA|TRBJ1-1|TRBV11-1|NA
TGTGCCAGCACCCCATTGATACGGTTGAACACTGAAGCTTTCTTT
CASTPLIRLNTEAFF
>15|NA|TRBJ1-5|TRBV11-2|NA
TGTGCCAGCAGCAGATTAGGGGGTAGCGATCAGCCCCAGCATTTT
CASSRLGGSDQPQHF
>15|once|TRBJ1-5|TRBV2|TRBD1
TGTGCCAGCAGTGGGGACAGGGGAAGGAATCAGCCCCAGCATTTT
CASSGDRGRNQPQHF
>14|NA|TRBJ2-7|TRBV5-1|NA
TGCGCCAGCAGCTTGGTAAGGGGCTCCTACGAGCAGTACTTC
CASSLVRGSYEQYF
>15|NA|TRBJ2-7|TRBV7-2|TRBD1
TGTGCCAGCAGCTTACTGCGGACAGGGGGCCACGAGCAGTACTTC
CASSLLRTGGHEQYF
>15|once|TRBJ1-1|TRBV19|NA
TGTGCCAGTAGTATAAGGCCCCCGGGGGGCACTGAAGCTTTCTTT
CASSIRPPGGTEAFF
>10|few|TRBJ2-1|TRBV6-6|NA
TGTGCCGTCGGGTACAATGAGCAGTTCTTC
CAVGYNEQFF
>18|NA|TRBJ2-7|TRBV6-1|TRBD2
TGTGCCAGCAGTGAATTGGTGCTAGCGGGAGGGCCTGGCTACGAGCAGTACTTC
CASSELVLAGGPGYEQYF
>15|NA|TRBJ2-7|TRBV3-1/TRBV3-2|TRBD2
TGTGCCAGCAGCCAGCTACTAGCGGGAGGGGCCGAGCAGTACTTC
CASSQLLAGGAEQYF
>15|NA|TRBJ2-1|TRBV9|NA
TGTGCCAGCAGCTGGGGCAGTAGCTCCTACAATGAGCAGTTCTTC
CASSWGSSSYNEQFF
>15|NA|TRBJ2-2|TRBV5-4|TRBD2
TGTGCCAGCAGCTTGGTAGGAGGGAGGGCCGGGGAGCTGTTTTTT
CASSLVGGRAGELFF
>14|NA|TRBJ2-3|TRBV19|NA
TGTGCCAGTAGTCTAGGGACTCGGACAGATACGCAGTATTTT
CASSLGTRTDTQYF
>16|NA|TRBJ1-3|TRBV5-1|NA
TGCGCCAGCAGCTTGCGAAGAGACTTCTCTGGAAACACCATATATTTT
CASSLRRDFSGNTIYF
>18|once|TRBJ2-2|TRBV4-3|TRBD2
TGCGCCAGCAGCCAAGATCGGGGTAGCGGGTCTGTCTCCGGGGAGCTGTTTTTT
CASSQDRGSGSVSGELFF
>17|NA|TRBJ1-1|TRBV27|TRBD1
TGTGCCAGCAGTTTATTCCGAACAGGGGCCGTGAACACTGAAGCTTTCTTT
CASSLFRTGAVNTEAFF
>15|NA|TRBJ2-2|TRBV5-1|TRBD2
TGCGCCAGCAGCTTACTAGCGGGAGGACCCGGGGAGCTGTTTTTT
CASSLLAGGPGELFF
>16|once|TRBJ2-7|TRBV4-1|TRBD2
TGCGCCAGCAGCCAGGAAGGACTAGCGAGCTCCTACGAGCAGTACTTC
CASSQEGLASSYEQYF
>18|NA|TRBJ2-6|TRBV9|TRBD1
TGTGCCAGCAGCGTAGCGGGGACAGCCCCCTCTGGGGCCAACGTCCTGACTTTC
CASSVAGTAPSGANVLTF
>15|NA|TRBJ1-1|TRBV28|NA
TGTGCCAGCACAACCGGGAGGTTTACGAACACTGAAGCTTTCTTT
CASTTGRFTNTEAFF
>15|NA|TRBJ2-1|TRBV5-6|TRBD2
TGTGCCACCTCTACCGGGACTAGCGGATACAATGAGCAGTTCTTC
CATSTGTSGYNEQFF
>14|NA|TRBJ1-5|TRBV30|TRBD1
TGTGCCTGGGGGCTAGACAGGGGGCATCAGCCCCAGCATTTT
CAWGLDRGHQPQHF
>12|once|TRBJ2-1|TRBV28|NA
TGTGCCAGCAGCAAAACCTACAATGAGCAGTTCTTC
CASSKTYNEQFF
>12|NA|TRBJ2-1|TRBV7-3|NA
TGTGCCAGCAGCCCCCAGCGCGGGGAGCAGTTCTTC
CASSPQRGEQFF
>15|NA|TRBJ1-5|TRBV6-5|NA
TGTGCCAGCAGACGGACCGGGGGGGTGGGTCAGCCCCAGCATTTT
CASRRTGGVGQPQHF